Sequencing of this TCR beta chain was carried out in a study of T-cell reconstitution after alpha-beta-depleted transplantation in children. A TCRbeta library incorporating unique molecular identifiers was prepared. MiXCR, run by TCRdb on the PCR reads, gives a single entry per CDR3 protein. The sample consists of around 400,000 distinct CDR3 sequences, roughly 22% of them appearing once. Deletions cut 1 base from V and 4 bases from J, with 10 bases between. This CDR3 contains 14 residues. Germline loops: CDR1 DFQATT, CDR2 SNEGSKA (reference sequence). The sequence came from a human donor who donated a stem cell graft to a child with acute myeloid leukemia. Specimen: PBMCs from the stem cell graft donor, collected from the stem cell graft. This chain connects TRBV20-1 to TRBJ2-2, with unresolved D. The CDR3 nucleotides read TGCAGTGCTAGAGTTGGTAGGGCCACCGGGGAGCTGTTTTTT. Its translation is CSARVGRATGELFF.